The 10 T cell receptor beta chains below all came from one sample that was sequenced in a study of metastatic and nonmetastatic thyroid tumors. From the PCR reads, TCRdb re-called clones with MiXCR. The sample yields over 8,500 clones, 25% to 40% seen once. Every patient underwent thyroid surgery untreated. What was sequenced was adjacent normal tissue. These receptors were obtained from a female donor with papillary thyroid cancer or a benign thyroid nodule (not recorded which). Some clones in this sample may be carry-over from other donors' samples.

This clone has ten or more counts. This sample also contains other DNA sequences that code for the same CDR3. The V and J genes are TRBV6-1 and TRBJ2-1; 9 positions match TRBD2. CDR3 length equals 18 residues. V lost 2 bases to trimming and J lost 7 bases; unmatched junction nucleotides: 15. Germline CDR1 is MNHNS and CDR2 is SASEGT. CDR3 DNA sequence: TGTGCCAGCAGTGAAAACAGCCTCCGGGCAACTAGCGGGAATGAGCAGTTCTTC. Protein: CASSENSLRATSGNEQFF.

This clone has a count of ten or more. A much larger clone differs by one base, so this may be a read error. The V and J genes are TRBV6-1 and TRBJ1-4; D remains unclear. The germline CDR1 and CDR2 sequences are MNHNS and SASEGT. There are 14 residues in the CDR3. V lost 5 bases and J lost 0, with 7 bases in between. CDR3 protein: CASSCRPTNEKLFF. In DNA, the CDR3 is TGTGCCAGCAGTTGTCGACCAACTAATGAAAAACTGTTTTTT.

The chain recombines TRBV20-1 with TRBJ2-4; weak D call: TRBD2 (6 bases). Germline CDR1 DFQATT, CDR2 SNEGSKA (reference sequence). The CDR3 has 18 residues. V dropped 5 bases and J dropped 0 bases, with 23 bases sitting between them. CDR3 region: CSAPSSRWAGTAKNIQYF. Here the CDR3 DNA reads TGCAGTGCTCCCTCTTCACGTTGGGCGGGGACAGCCAAAAACATTCAGTACTTC.

This clone was recorded a few times. The J gene is TRBJ2-7, the V gene TRBV11-2; D uncertain. The germline V gene has CDR1 SGHAT and CDR2 FQNNGV. The V and J ends lost 5 bases and 6 bases respectively, with 20 bases between them. This CDR3 region has 15 residues. CDR3 sequence: CASSPRPLPYGEQYF. CDR3 in DNA: TGTGCCAGCAGCCCGCGACCATTACCCTACGGCGAGCAGTACTTC. Full variable domain (outside the CDR3, taken from reference TRBV11-2 and TRBJ2-7): EAGVAQSPRYKIIEKRQSVAFWCNPISGHATLYWYQQILGQGPKLLIQFQNNGVVDDSQLPKDRFSAERLKGVDSTLKIQPAKLEDSAVYLCASSPRPLPYGEQYFGPGTRLTVT.

This clone was recorded a few times. This chain joins TRBV6-2 or TRBV6-3 and TRBJ2-7; TRBD2 matches at 14 bases. With V trimmed by 6 bases and J by 4 bases, 11 bases remained unmatched. The CDR3 is 17 amino acids. The germline V gene has CDR1 MNHEY and CDR2 SVGEGT. The CDR3, as DNA: TGTGCCAGCAGCCCGGGACTAGCGGGAGATTGGTCATACGAGCAGTACTTC. Amino acids: CASSPGLAGDWSYEQYF.

This clone has a handful of counts. The chain uses TRBV25-1 and TRBJ2-6; TRBD1 aligns across 9 bases. V gave up 3 bases and J gave up 4 bases; unmatched junction bases: 4. The V gene's germline CDR1 is MGHDK and CDR2 SYGVNS. The CDR3 loop spans 16 amino acids. The CDR3 bases are TGTGCCAGCAGTGAGTCCGGGACAGGGGGGGCCAACGTCCTGACTTTC. Translation gives CASSESGTGGANVLTF.

This clone is medium-sized by share. The chain combines TRBV3-1 with TRBJ1-4, with D tentatively TRBD1 (5 bases). CDR3 size: 11 residues. Trimming removed 6 bases at V and 12 bases at J, with 11 bases between. The germline CDR1 and CDR2 sequences are LGHDT and YNNKEL (reference sequence). This CDR3 is CASRGPWELFF. The CDR3 bases are TGTGCCAGCAGGGGACCATGGGAACTGTTTTTT. Supplemented by reference TRBV3-1 and TRBJ1-4, the full variable domain reads DTAVSQTPKYLVTQMGNDKSIKCEQNLGHDTMYWYKQDSKKFLKIMFSYNNKELIINETVPNRFSPKSPDKAHLNLHINSLELGDSAVYFCASRGPWELFFGSGTQLSVL.

This chain uses TRBV29-1 with TRBJ1-5; D is uncertain. Trimming left V 5 bases short and J 0 bases short, with 8 bases between. Looked up from germline, CDR1 is SQVTM and CDR2 is ANQGSEA. The CDR3 extends over 13 amino acids. The CDR3: CSVWENSNQPQHF. As DNA, the CDR3 is TGCAGCGTTTGGGAGAATAGCAATCAGCCCCAGCATTTT.

This chain uses TRBV5-1 with TRBJ1-3; perhaps TRBD1 as D (6 bases). The CDR3 is made up of 14 amino acids. Trimming took 0 bases from V and 4 from J, leaving 8 bases between them. Germline loops: CDR1 SGHRS, CDR2 YFSETQ. The CDR3 is CASSLEQGGNTIYF. The CDR3 DNA reads as TGCGCCAGCAGCTTGGAACAGGGCGGAAACACCATATATTTT.

The rearrangement uses TRBV19 and TRBJ1-6; 7 bases match TRBD1. This CDR3 is built from 15 residues. Per germline, CDR1 LNHDA and CDR2 SQIVND (reference sequence). V shed 4 bases, J shed 7 bases, and the junction held 7 bases outside the gene matches. The CDR3 loop reads CASSNDRAKNSPLHF. CDR3 coding DNA: TGTGCCAGTAGTAACGACAGGGCGAAAAATTCACCCCTCCACTTT.